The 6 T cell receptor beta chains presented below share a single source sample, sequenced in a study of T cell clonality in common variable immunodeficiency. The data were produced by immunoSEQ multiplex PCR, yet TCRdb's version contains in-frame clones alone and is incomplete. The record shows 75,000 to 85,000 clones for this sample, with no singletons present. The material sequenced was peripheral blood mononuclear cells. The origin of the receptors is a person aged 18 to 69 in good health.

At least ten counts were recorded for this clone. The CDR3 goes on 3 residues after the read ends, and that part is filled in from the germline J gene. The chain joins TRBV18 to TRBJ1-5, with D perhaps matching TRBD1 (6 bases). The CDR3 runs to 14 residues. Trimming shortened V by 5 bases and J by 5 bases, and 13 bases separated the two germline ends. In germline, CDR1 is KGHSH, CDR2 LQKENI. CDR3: CASSTGTFDQPQHF. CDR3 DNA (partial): TGTGCCAGCTCAACCGGGACATTCGATCAGCCC.

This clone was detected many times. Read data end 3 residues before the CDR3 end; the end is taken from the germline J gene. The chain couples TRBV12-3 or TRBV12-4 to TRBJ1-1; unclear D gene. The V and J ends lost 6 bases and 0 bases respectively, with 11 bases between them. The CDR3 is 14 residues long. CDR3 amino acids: CASSSTTVNTEAFF. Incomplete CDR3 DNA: TGTGCCAGCAGCTCGACGACTGTGAACACTGAA.

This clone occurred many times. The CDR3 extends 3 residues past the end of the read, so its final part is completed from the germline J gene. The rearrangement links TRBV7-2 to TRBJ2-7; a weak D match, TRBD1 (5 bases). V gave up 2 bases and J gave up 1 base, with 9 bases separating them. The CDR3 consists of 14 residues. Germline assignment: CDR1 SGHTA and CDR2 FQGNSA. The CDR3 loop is CASSLMAGSYEQYF. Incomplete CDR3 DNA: TGTGCCAGCAGCTTAATGGCAGGGTCCTACGAG.

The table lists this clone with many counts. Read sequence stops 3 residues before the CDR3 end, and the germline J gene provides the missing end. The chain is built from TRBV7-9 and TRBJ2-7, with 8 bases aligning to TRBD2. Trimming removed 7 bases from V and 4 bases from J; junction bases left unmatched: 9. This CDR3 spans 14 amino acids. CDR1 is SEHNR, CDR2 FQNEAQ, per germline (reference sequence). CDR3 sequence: CASTQPGLVYEQYF. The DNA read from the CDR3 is TGTGCCAGCACCCAGCCGGGACTAGTTTACGAG.

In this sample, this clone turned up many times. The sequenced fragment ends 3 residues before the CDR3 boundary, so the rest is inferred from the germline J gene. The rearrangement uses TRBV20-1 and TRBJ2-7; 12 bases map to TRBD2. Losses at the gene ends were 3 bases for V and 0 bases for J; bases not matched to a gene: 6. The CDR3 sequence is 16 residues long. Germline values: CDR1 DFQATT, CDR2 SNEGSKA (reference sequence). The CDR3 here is CSARGTSGGISYEQYF. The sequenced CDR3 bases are TGCAGTGCTAGGGGCACTAGCGGGGGGATCTCCTACGAG.

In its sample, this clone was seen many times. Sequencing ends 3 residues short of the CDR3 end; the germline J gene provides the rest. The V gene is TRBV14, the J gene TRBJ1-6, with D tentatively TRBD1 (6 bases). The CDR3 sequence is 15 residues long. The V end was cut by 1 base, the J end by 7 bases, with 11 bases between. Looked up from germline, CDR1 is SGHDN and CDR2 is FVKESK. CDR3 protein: CASSQAQGMNSPLHF. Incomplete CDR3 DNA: TGTGCCAGCAGCCAAGCGCAGGGGATGAATTCACCC.